Included here is one T cell receptor (beta chain) sequence, with context. The target antigen is unknown. The read comes to an end 3 residues before the CDR3 does, leaving the germline J gene to fill in the end. The V gene lost 4 bases and the J gene lost 2 bases, with 10 bases spanning the gap. The CDR3 spans 14 residues. In germline, CDR1 is SGHTA, CDR2 FQGNSA. The data were taken from a study of T cells in women clearing cervical HPV infection. About the study: Case blood drawn at lesion detection; control blood after infection cleared.

Profiling relied on immunoSEQ multiplex PCR, and the TCRdb table lists in-frame clones only, not all of them. The sample table includes approximately 33,000 clones. Findings of the study overall: Richness plus V gene abundances separated cases from controls with AUC 0.7 to 0.9. CIN3+ cases had significantly higher TCR richness than controls; evenness did not differ.

The source material was blood buffy coat. This chain uses TRBV7-2 with TRBJ2-3; D is perhaps TRBD1 (6 bases). The TCR was taken from a woman aged 18-70 years with a cervical HPV16 infection that either progressed to CIN3+ or cleared (not recorded which). The chain's CDR3 is CASSSDRYTDTQYF. The covered CDR3 bases are TGTGCCAGCAGCTCGGACAGATACACAGATACG.